The 25 T cell receptor beta chains given below trace back to one sample, sequenced in a study of blood T cell repertoires in COVID-19. Profiling relied on immunoSEQ multiplex PCR, and the TCRdb table lists in-frame clones only, not all of them. The sample records some 58,000 clones, around 83% being singletons. Sample: peripheral blood. These receptors were obtained from a man aged 50-59 years with COVID-19, enrolled during active disease.

The chain joins TRBV28 to TRBJ2-1; 12 bases line up with TRBD2. The CDR3 loop spans 16 amino acids. Germline trimming cut 6 bases from V and 7 bases from J; bases unmatched to any gene: 10. CDR1 MDHEN and CDR2 SYDVKM come from the germline V gene. CDR3 nucleotide sequence: TGTGCCAGCAGGTCTAGCGGGAGGGCCCGAGAAAATGAGCAGTTCTTC. The encoded protein is CASRSSGRARENEQFF. The whole variable domain, remainder taken from reference TRBV28 and TRBJ2-1, is DVKVTQSSRYLVKRTGEKVFLECVQDMDHENMFWYRQDPGLGLRLIYFSYDVKMKEKGDIPEGYSVSREKKERFSLILESASTNQTSMYLCASRSSGRARENEQFFGPGTRLTVL.

This chain links TRBV3-1 (or the pseudogene TRBV3-2) with TRBJ2-2; no definite D call. The V gene lost 4 bases and the J gene lost 4 bases, with 13 bases spanning the gap. The CDR3 loop spans 15 amino acids. Per germline, CDR1 LGHDT and CDR2 YNNKEL (reference sequence). The CDR3 nucleotides read TGTGCCAGCAGCCGCTCACGGTCGAGCACCGGGGAGCTGTTTTTT. This gives the protein CASSRSRSSTGELFF.

This rearrangement joins TRBV3-1 (or the pseudogene TRBV3-2) to TRBJ2-5; D possibly corresponds to TRBD1 (6 bases). V was pared by 0 bases and J by 7 bases, with 24 bases between. The CDR3 is 18 amino acids. Per germline, CDR1 LGHDT and CDR2 YNNKEL (reference sequence). The CDR3 nucleotides read TGTGCCAGCAGCCAAGATCGCAGGGGCAGGAACGGGCAGGGGACCCAGTACTTC. Its translation is CASSQDRRGRNGQGTQYF.

This chain links TRBV11-2 with TRBJ2-3; TRBD2 aligns across 10 bases. The CDR3 runs 15 residues. With V trimmed by 8 bases and J by 6 bases, 11 bases remained unmatched. In germline, CDR1 is SGHAT, CDR2 FQNNGV. The CDR3 DNA sequence: TGTGCCAGCGTCGGGAGCGGGAGGGCCGGGGATACGCAGTATTTT. Protein sequence: CASVGSGRAGDTQYF.

This clone occurred once. CDR3 region: CASSQRIAGRPSYEQYF. The CDR3 DNA reads as TGCGCCAGCAGCCAGAGAATAGCGGGCCGTCCCTCCTACGAGCAGTACTTC. The chain uses TRBV4-1 and TRBJ2-7; 7 nucleotides line up with TRBD2. The CDR3 has 17 residues. Per the germline V gene, CDR1 is MGHRA and CDR2 is YSYEKL. The junction had 11 bases not matched to a gene; V was cut back by 3 bases and J by 0 bases.

This clone was seen a single time. Different DNA sequences within this sample yield the same CDR3. V is TRBV7-2 and J is TRBJ1-2, with D possibly being TRBD1 (6 bases). The CDR3 is 14 residues long. V was trimmed by 4 bases and J by 4 bases, leaving 13 bases between them. The germline CDR1 and CDR2 sequences are SGHTA and FQGNSA. DNA for the CDR3: TGTGCCAGCAGCTCCCAACAGGGCGGCTATGGCTACACCTTC. Translated: CASSSQQGGYGYTF.

The chain has TRBV3-1 (or the pseudogene TRBV3-2) and TRBJ2-7; 9 bases align to TRBD2. Germline-derived CDR1 and CDR2 are LGHDT and YNNKEL (reference sequence). The J segment lost 4 bases and the V segment lost 4 bases, leaving 5 bases of the junction unmatched. The CDR3 extends over 14 amino acids. As DNA, the CDR3 is TGTGCCAGCAGCCGAGGTAGCGGGAGTTACGAGCAGTACTTC. Its protein product is CASSRGSGSYEQYF.

This chain joins TRBV6-1 and TRBJ2-5; tentative D call: TRBD2 (5 bases). CDR3 length: 15 residues. The germline V gene encodes CDR1 MNHNS and CDR2 SASEGT. The V and J ends lost 2 bases and 0 bases respectively, with 10 bases between them. CDR3 protein: CASSESRGNQETQYF. DNA of the CDR3: TGTGCCAGCAGTGAAAGTAGAGGGAACCAAGAGACCCAGTACTTC.

V usage is TRBV19 and J usage is TRBJ1-2, with 11 bases fitting TRBD1. The germline V gene has CDR1 LNHDA and CDR2 SQIVND (reference sequence). The J segment lost 8 bases and the V segment lost 6 bases, leaving 14 bases of the junction unmatched. The CDR3 covers 16 residues. CDR3 sequence: CASSPPDRGRKDGYTF. CDR3 in DNA: TGTGCCAGTAGCCCCCCGGACAGGGGGCGAAAGGACGGCTACACCTTC.

The CDR3 nucleotides are TGTGCCAGCAGTTCCGCGGACAGAAGAAATGAAAAACTGTTTTTT. Amino acid sequence: CASSSADRRNEKLFF. The gene calls are TRBV27 and TRBJ1-4, with D possibly TRBD1 on 6 matching bases. This CDR3 spans 15 amino acids. With 4 bases removed from V and 5 bases from J, the gap between germline ends came to 14 bases. From germline, CDR1 is MNHEY and CDR2 SMNVEV (reference sequence).

The chain couples TRBV5-4 to TRBJ1-5; 8 bases are shared with TRBD1. CDR1 is SGHNT, CDR2 YYREEE, per germline (reference sequence). Losses at the gene ends were 4 bases for V and 7 bases for J; bases not matched to a gene: 7. The length of the CDR3 is 14 residues. Written as DNA, the CDR3 is TGTGCCAGCAGCAATGGACAGGGCGGACAGCCCCAGCATTTT. It encodes CASSNGQGGQPQHF. Using reference TRBV5-4 and TRBJ1-5 for the parts outside the CDR3, the full variable domain is ETGVTQSPTHLIKTRGQQVTLRCSSQSGHNTVSWYQQALGQGPQFIFQYYREEENGRGNFPPRFSGLQFPNYSSELNVNALELDDSALYLCASSNGQGGQPQHFGDGTRLSIL.

In its sample, this clone was seen once. V gene TRBV5-1 combines with J gene TRBJ1-4; D gene ambiguous. The CDR3 is 15 residues long. Trimming removed 1 base from V and 7 bases from J, with 14 bases in between. CDR1 and CDR2 from the germline V gene are SGHRS and YFSETQ. The CDR3 region is CASSLTTMRSEKLFF. The CDR3 DNA follows: TGCGCCAGCAGCTTGACTACCATGCGATCTGAAAAACTGTTTTTT.

The V gene is TRBV7-9, the J gene TRBJ1-4; D is undetermined. Trimming left V 5 bases short and J 2 bases short, with 9 bases between. There are 14 residues in the CDR3. The germline gives CDR1 SEHNR, CDR2 FQNEAQ (reference sequence). The DNA of the CDR3 is TGTGCCAGCAGCATAGGGAGCACTAATGAAAAACTGTTTTTT. Translation: CASSIGSTNEKLFF. The whole variable domain, remainder taken from reference TRBV7-9 and TRBJ1-4, is DTGVSQNPRHKITKRGQNVTFRCDPISEHNRLYWYRQTLGQGPEFLTYFQNEAQLEKSRLLSDRFSAERPKGSFSTLEIQRTEQGDSAMYLCASSIGSTNEKLFFGSGTQLSVL.

This clone was found a few times. The chain uses TRBV7-8 and TRBJ2-7; 9 bases match TRBD1. V dropped 5 bases and J dropped 6; count of bases not matched to a gene: 8. Germline CDR1 is SGHVS and CDR2 is FQNEAQ. The CDR3 spans 14 residues. This CDR3 is CASSQGQGPAEQYF. CDR3 coding DNA: TGTGCCAGCAGCCAGGGACAGGGACCTGCCGAGCAGTACTTC.

The J gene is TRBJ1-4, the V gene TRBV28, with 10 bases fitting TRBD1. V lost 5 bases, J lost 6 bases, and 3 bases stayed unmatched. The CDR3 covers 14 residues. CDR1 MDHEN and CDR2 SYDVKM come from the germline V gene. The CDR3 protein is CASSAGQGYEKLFF. The CDR3 DNA reads as TGTGCCAGCAGTGCGGGACAGGGGTATGAAAAACTGTTTTTT.

The chain is built from TRBV19 and TRBJ2-7, with TRBD2 as a possible D gene (5 bases). The CDR3 has 15 amino acids. V lost 1 base and J lost 2, with 12 bases in between. The V gene's germline CDR1 is LNHDA and CDR2 SQIVND (reference sequence). The CDR3 region has the DNA TGTGCCAGTAGTATAGTAAGCGGCGTCGCCTACGAGCAGTACTTC. It yields the protein CASSIVSGVAYEQYF.

The rearrangement uses TRBV6-6 and TRBJ2-7, with 9 bases aligning to TRBD2. This CDR3 spans 14 amino acids. Germline trimming cut 5 bases from V and 6 bases from J; bases unmatched to any gene: 8. The germline gives CDR1 MNHNY, CDR2 SVGAGI (reference sequence). Written as DNA, the CDR3 is TGTGCCAGCAGTCGTAGCGGGAGTCTGGGCGAGCAGTACTTC. It is translated as CASSRSGSLGEQYF.

The V gene is TRBV3-1 (or the pseudogene TRBV3-2), the J gene TRBJ2-2; 7 nucleotides line up with TRBD1. The V gene's germline CDR1 is LGHDT and CDR2 YNNKEL (reference sequence). V shed 2 bases and J 6 bases; nucleotides not matched to a gene: 9. The CDR3 runs 16 residues. This CDR3 is CASSQSYRGRAGELFF. DNA of the CDR3: TGTGCCAGCAGCCAATCATACAGGGGTAGGGCCGGGGAGCTGTTTTTT.

V and J are TRBV24-1 and TRBJ2-5; 8 positions match TRBD2. Germline V gene sequence: CDR1 KGHDR, CDR2 SFDVKD. The CDR3 spans 16 residues. Losses at the gene ends were 5 bases for V and 4 bases for J; bases not matched to a gene: 11. CDR3 in DNA: TGTGCCACCAGTGTTCCTCTAGCGGGTCTGAGAGAGACCCAGTACTTC. The encoded protein is CATSVPLAGLRETQYF.

This clone occurred a few times. The chain combines TRBV10-3 with TRBJ1-5; weak D call: TRBD1 (6 bases). Germline assignment: CDR1 ENHRY and CDR2 SYGVKD. Trimming pared 6 bases from V and 5 bases from J, leaving 8 bases between. CDR3 length equals 12 residues. The CDR3, as DNA: TGTGCCATCAGGGACAGCGATCAGCCCCAGCATTTT. It translates to CAIRDSDQPQHF.

This sequence joins TRBV11-2 and TRBJ2-3, with TRBD2 matching over 12 bases. The germline V gene has CDR1 SGHAT and CDR2 FQNNGV. This CDR3 spans 16 amino acids. V lost 3 bases and J lost 4; bases outside the gene matches: 5. The CDR3, as DNA: TGTGCCAGCAGCTTTCGACTAGCGGGAGATGCAGATACGCAGTATTTT. Translated: CASSFRLAGDADTQYF.

The chain has TRBV18 and TRBJ1-2; 9 positions agree with TRBD1. This CDR3 spans 17 amino acids. Germline values: CDR1 KGHSH, CDR2 LQKENI. The J segment lost 6 bases and the V segment lost 3 bases, leaving 14 bases of the junction unmatched. CDR3 loop: CASSPTAPTGGANGYTF. As DNA, the CDR3 is TGTGCCAGCTCACCTACGGCCCCCACAGGGGGCGCTAATGGCTACACCTTC.

There are a few counts of this clone. The V and J genes are TRBV14 and TRBJ2-5; possibly TRBD1 for D (7 bases). V was cut by 1 base and J by 4 bases, with 10 bases left in between. The CDR3 has 14 residues. Germline lookup yields CDR1 SGHDN and CDR2 FVKESK. The CDR3 sequence: CASSQGRGRETQYF. The CDR3 nucleotides read TGTGCCAGCAGCCAAGGGAGGGGGCGAGAGACCCAGTACTTC.

This sequence joins TRBV9 and TRBJ1-2, with TRBD1 as a possible D gene (5 bases). The CDR3 spans 14 residues. Trimming stripped 4 bases from V and 6 bases from J, with 16 bases between. Germline V lookup: CDR1 SGDLS, CDR2 YYNGEE. The CDR3 DNA follows: TGTGCCAGCAGCCGGGACTCTAAGAAGGATGGCTACACCTTC. Amino acid sequence: CASSRDSKKDGYTF.

The V call is TRBV5-4, the J call TRBJ1-2, with TRBD1 identical over 10 bases. Germline assignment: CDR1 SGHNT and CDR2 YYREEE (reference sequence). The trim removed 0 bases at V and 2 bases at J, leaving 1 base unmatched. The CDR3 has 15 amino acids. The CDR3 sequence is CASSLGGQGNYGYTF. The CDR3 nucleotides read TGTGCCAGCAGCTTGGGGGGACAGGGGAACTATGGCTACACCTTC.